The clone carrying this T cell receptor (beta chain) has ten or more counts. These data belong to a study of early T cells in non-severe SARS-CoV-2 infection. Germline V gives CDR1 SNHLY, CDR2 FYNNEI. After removal of 8 bases from V and 7 bases from J, the junction contained 11 bases not matched to a gene. The CDR3 is 13 amino acids. Via MiXCR, TCRdb re-called the 5' RACE reads, giving one row per CDR3 protein. This sample has about 25,000 distinct CDR3 sequences; 4.3% occur once, and the top ten carry around 16%. The chain is built from TRBV2 and TRBJ2-7; TRBD2 matches 7 bases. This clonotype originated in an adult who was a healthcare worker with PCR-confirmed SARS-CoV-2 infection or an uninfected control (not recorded which). Sequenced input: whole blood. The CDR3 reads CASGAAGVGEQYF. The CDR3 region has the DNA TGTGCCAGCGGCGCGGCGGGGGTAGGTGAGCAGTACTTC.